These 24 T cell receptor beta chains were all obtained from the same sample, sequenced in a study of T cell changes during pregnancy in multiple sclerosis. Some clones are missing from TCRdb's copy, which holds only in-frame ones; the method was immunoSEQ multiplex PCR. The sample has about 58,000 clones, 75% to 95% seen once. Sequencing used CD4+ T cells from peripheral blood mononuclear cells, obtained after pregnancy. The receptors were gathered from a female donor in good health, enrolled as a control in a pregnancy study.

CDR3 sequence (DNA): TGTGCCAGCAGCTTGCCCTCTCCCGGGGGAGACACTGAAGCTTTCTTT. Translated, it gives CASSLPSPGGDTEAFF. The chain uses TRBV5-6 and TRBJ1-1, with D possibly TRBD1 on 5 matching bases. CDR1 is SGHDT, CDR2 YYEEEE, per germline. V gave up 1 base and J gave up 3 bases, with 16 bases separating them. The CDR3 runs 16 residues.

This clone was detected only once. The chain has TRBV19 and TRBJ2-5; 13 nucleotides line up with TRBD2. The CDR3 extends over 17 amino acids. Germline values: CDR1 LNHDA, CDR2 SQIVND (reference sequence). Germline trimming cut 4 bases from V and 0 bases from J; bases unmatched to any gene: 5. This chain's CDR3 is CASSKTSGGLHQETQYF. DNA of the CDR3: TGTGCCAGTAGTAAGACTAGCGGGGGGTTACACCAAGAGACCCAGTACTTC.

The chain employs TRBV5-4 and TRBJ1-1; D might be TRBD1 (5 bases). V was trimmed by 4 bases and J by 3 bases, leaving 16 bases between them. This CDR3 contains 15 residues. The germline gives CDR1 SGHNT, CDR2 YYREEE (reference sequence). CDR3 nucleotides: TGTGCCAGCAGCACTTCCACGGGGACTGACACTGAAGCTTTCTTT. It specifies CASSTSTGTDTEAFF.

The chain uses TRBV7-9 and TRBJ1-4; tentatively, D is TRBD1 (5 bases). The CDR3 totals 15 residues. Germline CDR1 is SEHNR and CDR2 is FQNEAQ (reference sequence). Deletions cut 1 base from V and 8 bases from J, with 14 bases between. The CDR3 spells CASSLVRGTGEKLFF. The CDR3 region has the DNA TGTGCCAGCAGCTTAGTTCGGGGGACGGGAGAAAAACTGTTTTTT. Based on the CDR3 plus reference TRBV7-9 and TRBJ1-4, the full variable domain is DTGVSQNPRHKITKRGQNVTFRCDPISEHNRLYWYRQTLGQGPEFLTYFQNEAQLEKSRLLSDRFSAERPKGSFSTLEIQRTEQGDSAMYLCASSLVRGTGEKLFFGSGTQLSVL.

The J gene is TRBJ1-2, the V gene TRBV6-5; TRBD1 might be the D (6 bases). The CDR3 runs 15 residues. Germline CDR1 and CDR2: MNHEY and SVGAGI. Trimming stripped 4 bases from V and 4 bases from J, with 16 bases between. This CDR3 is CASSLRQAVGYGYTF. In nucleotides, the CDR3 is TGTGCCAGCAGTTTAAGACAGGCGGTCGGCTATGGCTACACCTTC.

This chain joins TRBV6-4 and TRBJ2-2; 9 bases map to TRBD1. Per the germline V gene, CDR1 is MRHNA and CDR2 is SNTAGT. This CDR3 contains 16 residues. With V trimmed by 5 bases and J by 4 bases, 8 bases remained unmatched. CDR3 residues: CASSRTGGEVTGELFF. CDR3 DNA sequence: TGTGCCAGCAGTCGAACAGGGGGCGAGGTCACCGGGGAGCTGTTTTTT.

The chain links TRBV4-3 to TRBJ1-3, with D hard to call. The germline V and J ends were trimmed by 0 bases and 0 bases, with 6 bases remaining between them. The CDR3 length is 15 residues. CDR1 is LGHNA, CDR2 YSLEER, per germline. CDR3 coding DNA: TGCGCCAGCAGCCAAGAAGGAGACTCTGGAAACACCATATATTTT. This codes for CASSQEGDSGNTIYF.

The chain uses TRBV27 and TRBJ1-2; 7 bases are shared with TRBD1. The CDR3 is made up of 14 amino acids. Unmatched junction bases numbered 12, after V lost 5 bases and J lost 9 bases. Looked up from germline, CDR1 is MNHEY and CDR2 is SMNVEV (reference sequence). CDR3 region: CASSPSEDRPRYTF. Written as DNA, the CDR3 is TGTGCCAGCAGTCCATCTGAGGACAGGCCCCGCTACACCTTC.

V and J are TRBV15 and TRBJ1-1, with D uncertain. The germline V gene has CDR1 LNHNV and CDR2 YYDKDF (reference sequence). V gave up 4 bases and J gave up 0 bases, with 9 bases separating them. There are 14 residues in the CDR3. The CDR3 protein is CATSKDRLNTEAFF. In nucleotides, the CDR3 is TGTGCCACCAGCAAAGACCGGTTGAACACTGAAGCTTTCTTT. Drawing the rest from reference TRBV15 and TRBJ1-1, the complete variable domain is DAMVIQNPRYQVTQFGKPVTLSCSQTLNHNVMYWYQQKSSQAPKLLFHYYDKDFNNEADTPDNFQSRRPNTSFCFLDIRSPGLGDTAMYLCATSKDRLNTEAFFGQGTRLTVV.

CDR3 coding DNA: TGTGCCAGCAGGTTGGGGCGGGGGGGCTACAATGAGCAGTTCTTC. Amino acids: CASRLGRGGYNEQFF. The chain employs TRBV7-3 and TRBJ2-1; 9 bases fit TRBD2. Germline assignment: CDR1 SGHTA and CDR2 FQGTGA. J gave up 3 bases and V 6 bases, and 6 bases lay outside the gene matches. CDR3 length: 15 residues.

V usage is TRBV7-6 and J usage is TRBJ2-5, with 10 bases identical to TRBD1. The germline gives CDR1 SGHVS, CDR2 FNYEAQ. Trimming took 4 bases from V and 1 from J; bases not matched to a gene: 6. The CDR3 is 16 amino acids. CDR3 residues: CASSSGQGRGQETQYF. The CDR3 DNA reads TGTGCCAGCAGCTCGGGACAGGGGAGGGGCCAAGAGACCCAGTACTTC.

The count of this clone is one. The CDR3 DNA reads TGTGCCAGCAGCTTGATACGGGACAGGGGCTTGGATTCACCCCTCCACTTT. Amino acid sequence: CASSLIRDRGLDSPLHF. The rearrangement uses TRBV7-6 and TRBJ1-6; the match to TRBD1 covers 10 bases. Trimming cost V 3 bases and J 8 bases; bases outside gene matches: 10. CDR1 and CDR2 from the germline V gene are SGHVS and FNYEAQ. This CDR3 is 17 amino acids long.

This chain uses TRBV7-9 with TRBJ2-4; TRBD1 matches at 12 bases. This CDR3 is 17 amino acids long. Germline CDR1 is SEHNR and CDR2 is FQNEAQ (reference sequence). J lost 4 bases, V lost 0 bases, and 4 bases had no gene match. The CDR3 is CASSLAGGQGAKNIQYF. The CDR3 DNA reads as TGTGCCAGCAGCTTAGCCGGGGGACAGGGGGCGAAAAACATTCAGTACTTC.

The chain uses TRBV4-3 and TRBJ1-6, with D possibly matching TRBD1 (6 bases). V dropped 2 bases and J dropped 9 bases, with 11 bases sitting between them. The CDR3 has 14 residues. Germline V gene data show CDR1 as LGHNA and CDR2 as YSLEER. CDR3 amino acids: CASSQSGDGSPLHF. In DNA, the CDR3 is TGCGCCAGCAGCCAATCAGGGGACGGTTCACCCCTCCACTTT.

The genes are TRBV14 and TRBJ1-4; no definite D call. The CDR3 totals 13 residues. Trimming took 10 bases from V and 6 from J, leaving 15 bases between them. CDR1 SGHDN and CDR2 FVKESK come from the germline V gene. DNA for the CDR3: TGTGCCACTTCGGCGGGGAGAGATGAAAAACTGTTTTTT. Encoded protein: CATSAGRDEKLFF.

The genes are TRBV7-2 and TRBJ1-1; D call uncertain. From germline, CDR1 is SGHTA and CDR2 FQGNSA. This CDR3 region has 12 residues. Between the trimmed V and J ends, which lost 1 base and 7 bases, there was a span of 7 bases. DNA of the CDR3: TGTGCCAGCAGCTTAGACAGCTATGAAGCTTTCTTT. Amino acid sequence: CASSLDSYEAFF.

V gene TRBV6-4 combines with J gene TRBJ1-2; a possible D gene is TRBD1 (6 bases). This CDR3 contains 15 residues. Trimming left V 6 bases short and J 4 bases short, with 18 bases between. The V gene's germline CDR1 is MRHNA and CDR2 SNTAGT. CDR3 bases: TGTGCCAGCAGCCCCATGGGGGGGCATGGCTATGGCTACACCTTC. This sequence encodes CASSPMGGHGYGYTF.

V gene TRBV4-1 combines with J gene TRBJ1-5; the D is unclear. V was trimmed by 0 bases and J by 4 bases, leaving 16 bases between them. The CDR3 is 17 residues long. Per the germline V gene, CDR1 is MGHRA and CDR2 is YSYEKL. The CDR3 sequence: CASSQDPSQLWNQPQHF. Written as DNA, the CDR3 is TGCGCCAGCAGCCAAGATCCGAGCCAATTATGGAATCAGCCCCAGCATTTT.

The chain recombines TRBV15 with TRBJ1-1; possible D gene TRBD1, 6 bases. The V gene's germline CDR1 is LNHNV and CDR2 YYDKDF (reference sequence). The CDR3 runs to 16 residues. The V gene lost 3 bases and the J gene lost 5 bases, with 19 bases spanning the gap. CDR3: CATSSAGRGERTEAFF. Written as DNA, the CDR3 is TGTGCCACCAGCAGCGCAGGCAGGGGAGAAAGAACTGAAGCTTTCTTT.

This chain uses TRBV19 with TRBJ2-7, with 7 bases lining up with TRBD1. Trimming cost V 6 bases and J 2 bases; bases outside gene matches: 4. This CDR3 has 13 amino acids. CDR1 LNHDA and CDR2 SQIVND come from the germline V gene (reference sequence). CDR3 DNA sequence: TGTGCCAGTAGAGTGACAGGGACCTACGAGCAGTACTTC. Protein sequence: CASRVTGTYEQYF.

In this sample, this clone turned up a few times. This chain connects TRBV9 to TRBJ1-2, with 7 positions matching TRBD1. Looked up from germline, CDR1 is SGDLS and CDR2 is YYNGEE. This CDR3 spans 15 amino acids. V trimming: 0 bases; J trimming: 3 bases; junction bases outside the gene matches: 5. The CDR3 nucleotides are TGTGCCAGCAGCGTAGGGCACAGGGGCGACTATGGCTACACCTTC. Translating it yields CASSVGHRGDYGYTF.

This clone was seen a few times. This chain joins TRBV30 and TRBJ2-3; D unclear. V was cut by 0 bases and J by 2 bases, with 6 bases left in between. CDR1 is GTSNPN, CDR2 SVGIG, per germline (reference sequence). This CDR3 has 13 amino acids. CDR3 coding DNA: TGTGCCTGGAGTGTACAGCTCACAGATACGCAGTATTTT. This codes for CAWSVQLTDTQYF.

The chain couples TRBV5-6 to TRBJ1-2; maybe TRBD1 (6 bases). CDR1 is SGHDT and CDR2 is YYEEEE in the germline V gene. V shed 4 bases and J shed 8 bases, with 15 bases lying between them. This CDR3 region has 13 residues. DNA of the CDR3: TGTGCCAGCAGCCGCGACAGGAGCGACGGCTACACCTTC. Amino acid sequence: CASSRDRSDGYTF.

This clone was recorded only once. The rearrangement uses TRBV5-6 and TRBJ2-3; the D is unclear. V was trimmed by 1 base and J by 2 bases, leaving 5 bases between them. CDR1 and CDR2 from the germline V gene are SGHDT and YYEEEE. The CDR3 has 13 amino acids. The CDR3 DNA reads TGTGCCAGCAGCTTGACAGCCACAGATACGCAGTATTTT. It yields the protein CASSLTATDTQYF.